These 29 T cell receptor beta chains share one sample of origin, sequenced in a study of blood T cell repertoires in COVID-19. Libraries were prepared by immunoSEQ multiplex PCR; TCRdb keeps only in-frame clonotypes and omits some of them. The table includes some 90,000 clones, 80% detected once. Sequenced material: peripheral blood. The origin of the receptors is a woman between 65 and 79 years old with acute or convalescent COVID-19.

The gene calls are TRBV19 and TRBJ1-6; TRBD1 aligns across 12 bases. Germline lookup yields CDR1 LNHDA and CDR2 SQIVND (reference sequence). The V and J ends lost 7 bases and 7 bases, in that order; junction bases with no gene match: 5. The CDR3 totals 15 residues. In DNA, the CDR3 is TGTGCCAGTACCGGGGACAGGGGGCGGAATTCACCCCTCCACTTT. Translating it yields CASTGDRGRNSPLHF.

CDR3 sequence: CASRIRQGTYEQYF. The CDR3 DNA reads TGTGCCAGCAGGATCAGACAGGGGACCTACGAGCAGTACTTC. The chain couples TRBV28 to TRBJ2-7; 8 bases are a match to TRBD1. With 6 bases clipped from V and 2 bases from J, the junction kept 6 bases outside the gene matches. CDR3 length: 14 amino acids. Looked up from germline, CDR1 is MDHEN and CDR2 is SYDVKM.

This chain joins TRBV24-1 and TRBJ2-1, with TRBD2 identical over 8 bases. CDR1 KGHDR and CDR2 SFDVKD come from the germline V gene. The J segment lost 7 bases and the V segment lost 0 bases, leaving 13 bases of the junction unmatched. CDR3 size: 18 residues. The CDR3 DNA sequence: TGTGCCACCAGTGATTTGCCTAGAGCGGGAGTGTCTAAAAATGAGCAGTTCTTC. This encodes CATSDLPRAGVSKNEQFF.

Only one count was recorded for this clone. The J gene is TRBJ2-1, the V gene TRBV18, with D possibly TRBD2 on 6 matching bases. The CDR3 runs to 15 residues. Germline loops: CDR1 KGHSH, CDR2 LQKENI. Trimming cost V 2 bases and J 8 bases, with 16 bases left between them. Here the CDR3 DNA reads TGTGCCAGCTCACCATCTGCGGGACTGCGGGATGAGCAGTTCTTC. Protein sequence: CASSPSAGLRDEQFF.

The table lists this clone with a few counts. The rearrangement uses TRBV11-2 and TRBJ2-1, with TRBD2 matching 8 bases. This CDR3 comprises 14 residues. Germline V gene lookup returns CDR1 SGHAT and CDR2 FQNNGV. The ends lost 0 bases at V and 15 bases at J; junction bases unmatched: 10. The CDR3 spells CASSLEGRGALRFF. Here the CDR3 DNA reads TGTGCCAGCAGCTTAGAAGGGCGGGGGGCGCTGAGGTTCTTC.

The gene calls are TRBV6-1 and TRBJ2-7, with a tentative D call TRBD2 (6 bases). The CDR3 covers 16 residues. V lost 2 bases and J 4 bases, leaving 18 bases between the germline ends. CDR1 is MNHNS and CDR2 is SASEGT in the germline V gene. CDR3 sequence (DNA): TGTGCCAGCAGTGAATTATTTCTTGCGGGATGGTACGAGCAGTACTTC. Amino acid sequence: CASSELFLAGWYEQYF.

V gene TRBV5-6 combines with J gene TRBJ1-2, with TRBD1 matching 7 bases. Looked up from germline, CDR1 is SGHDT and CDR2 is YYEEEE. After removal of 4 bases from V and 8 bases from J, the junction contained 11 bases not matched to a gene. The CDR3 loop spans 14 amino acids. CDR3 nucleotides: TGTGCCAGCAGCCCCCCCGGGACAGTGCGAGGCTACACCTTC. It codes for CASSPPGTVRGYTF.

A single count supports this clone. The chain carries TRBV11-1 and TRBJ2-6; 7 nucleotides line up with TRBD2. From germline, CDR1 is SGHAT and CDR2 FQDESV (reference sequence). This CDR3 is 15 amino acids long. Trimming at V came to 5 bases and at J to 0 bases, leaving 1 base not matched to a gene. This CDR3 is CASSRTSSGANVLTF. The CDR3 coding sequence is TGTGCCAGCAGCCGGACTAGCTCTGGGGCCAACGTCCTGACTTTC.

The V and J genes are TRBV6-6 and TRBJ2-7; 10 nucleotides match TRBD2. The CDR3 extends over 14 amino acids. Germline assignment: CDR1 MNHNY and CDR2 SVGAGI (reference sequence). V gave up 5 bases and J gave up 3 bases; unmatched junction bases: 4. CDR3 region: CASSRTSGDYEQYF. CDR3 sequence (DNA): TGTGCCAGCAGTCGCACTAGCGGGGACTACGAGCAGTACTTC.

V usage is TRBV28 and J usage is TRBJ1-2; D uncertain. V lost 1 base, J lost 0 bases, and 12 bases lay in between. CDR3 length: 16 amino acids. Germline CDR1 reads MDHEN; CDR2 reads SYDVKM. This CDR3 reads CASSLLAALANYGYTF. The CDR3 bases are TGTGCCAGCAGTTTATTGGCGGCTTTGGCTAACTATGGCTACACCTTC.

The genes are TRBV30 and TRBJ2-1, with D possibly matching TRBD2 (6 bases). CDR3 length: 13 residues. Per the germline V gene, CDR1 is GTSNPN and CDR2 is SVGIG (reference sequence). V gave up 1 base and J gave up 4 bases, with 8 bases separating them. Here the CDR3 reads CAWSAGTYNEQFF. CDR3 DNA: TGTGCCTGGAGTGCCGGGACTTACAATGAGCAGTTCTTC.

This clone was recorded a few times. The chain couples TRBV5-3 to TRBJ1-1, with 10 bases matching TRBD1. TRBV5-3 is recorded as an ORF, its role being uncertain. The CDR3 runs to 17 residues. Trimming took 4 bases from V and 1 from J; bases not matched to a gene: 10. The CDR3 nucleotides are TGTGCCAGAAGCAAGGCCCGGGACAGGGGTTCGAACACTGAAGCTTTCTTT. Amino acids: CARSKARDRGSNTEAFF.

This chain links TRBV7-3 with TRBJ2-1, with 11 bases aligning to TRBD2. V gave up 2 bases and J gave up 9 bases; unmatched junction bases: 6. Germline V gene data show CDR1 as SGHTA and CDR2 as FQGTGA. The CDR3 spans 15 residues. CDR3 in amino acids: CASSLYSGRDGEQFF. The CDR3 DNA sequence: TGTGCCAGCAGCTTATATAGCGGGAGGGATGGTGAGCAGTTCTTC. The full variable domain, completed using reference TRBV7-3 and TRBJ2-1, is GAGVSQTPSNKVTEKGKYVELRCDPISGHTALYWYRQSLGQGPEFLIYFQGTGAADDSGLPNDRFFAVRPEGSVSTLKIQRTERGDSAVYLCASSLYSGRDGEQFFGPGTRLTVL.

This chain uses TRBV30 with TRBJ2-7, with D possibly matching TRBD1 (5 bases). Trimming stripped 3 bases from V and 2 bases from J, with 11 bases between. CDR3 length: 13 amino acids. Per the germline V gene, CDR1 is GTSNPN and CDR2 is SVGIG (reference sequence). CDR3 protein: CAWSADSPYEQYF. CDR3 in DNA: TGTGCCTGGAGCGCTGACAGTCCCTACGAGCAGTACTTC.

The DNA for the CDR3 is TGTGCCTGGAGTGTAGGGGCTAGCAATCAGCCCCAGCATTTT. It codes for CAWSVGASNQPQHF. The chain recombines TRBV30 with TRBJ1-5; possible D gene TRBD1, 5 bases. The V end was cut by 0 bases, the J end by 0 bases, with 6 bases between. From germline, CDR1 is GTSNPN and CDR2 SVGIG (reference sequence). The CDR3 totals 14 residues.

This chain connects TRBV7-8 to TRBJ2-2; the match to TRBD2 covers 11 bases. With V trimmed by 5 bases and J by 2 bases, 19 bases remained unmatched. CDR3 length equals 21 residues. Germline V gives CDR1 SGHVS, CDR2 FQNEAQ. CDR3 nucleotides: TGTGCCAGCAGCCGAGAGGGCGTTTTAGCGGGAGGGCCGATAAACACCGGGGAGCTGTTTTTT. Encoded protein: CASSREGVLAGGPINTGELFF. The full variable domain, rest sourced from reference TRBV7-8 and TRBJ2-2, is GAGVSQSPRYKVAKRGQDVALRCDPISGHVSLFWYQQALGQGPEFLTYFQNEAQLDKSGLPSDRFFAERPEGSVSTLKIQRTQQEDSAVYLCASSREGVLAGGPINTGELFFGEGSRLTVL.

This chain uses TRBV4-3 with TRBJ2-7; D unclear. The germline V gene encodes CDR1 LGHNA and CDR2 YSLEER. Trimming took 0 bases from V and 0 from J, leaving 12 bases between them. The CDR3 has 16 residues. The CDR3 bases are TGCGCCAGCAGCCAAGATTTAGGTACTAACTCCTACGAGCAGTACTTC. This gives the protein CASSQDLGTNSYEQYF.

This chain joins TRBV7-6 and TRBJ2-3; 7 bases line up with TRBD2. The CDR3 extends over 17 amino acids. The V segment lost 5 bases and the J segment 5 bases; nucleotides outside the gene matches: 16. Per the germline V gene, CDR1 is SGHVS and CDR2 is FNYEAQ. Written as DNA, the CDR3 is TGTGCCAGCAGCCCCTGGTCTAGCGGAGCGGTCGGAGATACGCAGTATTTT. This codes for CASSPWSSGAVGDTQYF.

The V and J genes are TRBV29-1 and TRBJ1-1; 8 bases are shared with TRBD1. Losses at the gene ends were 5 bases for V and 4 bases for J; bases not matched to a gene: 6. The CDR3 is 13 amino acids. Germline V gives CDR1 SQVTM, CDR2 ANQGSEA. CDR3 amino acids: CSVSDRAFTEAFF. CDR3 DNA sequence: TGCAGCGTTTCGGACAGGGCCTTCACTGAAGCTTTCTTT.

This chain links TRBV6-5 with TRBJ2-1; TRBD1 matches at 9 bases. V dropped 6 bases and J dropped 7; count of bases not matched to a gene: 7. The CDR3 is 14 residues long. From germline, CDR1 is MNHEY and CDR2 SVGAGI. CDR3 in DNA: TGTGCCAGCAGACCGGGACAGGGAGGGAATGAGCAGTTCTTC. This sequence encodes CASRPGQGGNEQFF.

The CDR3 nucleotides are TGTGCCAGCAGTTACATAGCGGGAGTGGCAGATACGCAGTATTTT. Protein sequence: CASSYIAGVADTQYF. The rearrangement uses TRBV27 and TRBJ2-3, with 9 bases identical to TRBD2. Germline values: CDR1 MNHEY, CDR2 SMNVEV (reference sequence). V lost 4 bases and J lost 4; bases outside the gene matches: 6. This CDR3 has 15 residues.

This chain joins TRBV4-3 and TRBJ2-7; D uncertain. The V and J ends lost 0 bases and 4 bases respectively, with 13 bases between them. CDR1 and CDR2 (germline): LGHNA, YSLEER. The CDR3 covers 15 residues. The CDR3 loop is CASSQDSNPPYEQYF. In DNA form, the CDR3 reads TGCGCCAGCAGCCAAGACAGTAACCCACCGTACGAGCAGTACTTC.

V usage is TRBV4-1 and J usage is TRBJ2-7; the match to TRBD2 covers 14 bases. Trimming cost V 4 bases and J 3 bases; bases outside gene matches: 8. The CDR3 is 17 residues long. Germline V gene lookup returns CDR1 MGHRA and CDR2 YSYEKL. CDR3 sequence (DNA): TGCGCCAGCAGCCCGGGACTAGCGGGAGTCATAGGCTACGAGCAGTACTTC. As protein: CASSPGLAGVIGYEQYF.

This clone was seen a handful of times. The V call is TRBV3-1 (or the pseudogene TRBV3-2), the J call TRBJ2-3, with 8 bases lining up with TRBD1. The CDR3 contains 16 residues. Germline V CDR1 and CDR2: LGHDT, YNNKEL (reference sequence). Trimming cost V 1 base and J 2 bases; bases outside gene matches: 5. The CDR3 nucleotides are TGTGCCAGCAGCCAAGTACAGGGGGGCAACACAGATACGCAGTATTTT. As protein: CASSQVQGGNTDTQYF.

The V gene is TRBV28, the J gene TRBJ2-7, with 12 bases aligning to TRBD1. Germline CDR1 reads MDHEN; CDR2 reads SYDVKM. With V trimmed by 6 bases and J by 2 bases, 5 bases remained unmatched. The CDR3 is made up of 15 amino acids. CDR3 in DNA: TGTGCCAGCAGCAGGGACAGGGGGCGAACCTACGAGCAGTACTTC. It specifies CASSRDRGRTYEQYF.

This clone was detected only once. This chain joins TRBV7-2 and TRBJ1-3; possible D gene TRBD1, 6 bases. V was pared by 4 bases and J by 4 bases, with 8 bases between. Germline assignment: CDR1 SGHTA and CDR2 FQGNSA. CDR3 length: 13 residues. CDR3 in DNA: TGTGCCAGCAGCTCCAGGGGCGGAAACACCATATATTTT. It specifies CASSSRGGNTIYF.

The chain employs TRBV7-9 and TRBJ1-5; TRBD1 matches 7 bases. CDR1 is SEHNR and CDR2 is FQNEAQ in the germline V gene (reference sequence). The CDR3 runs 14 residues. The trim removed 4 bases at V and 5 bases at J, leaving 5 bases unmatched. CDR3 DNA sequence: TGTGCCAGCAGCTCTGGACAGGCGGATCAGCCCCAGCATTTT. Protein: CASSSGQADQPQHF. Filled out from reference TRBV7-9 and TRBJ1-5, the complete variable domain reads DTGVSQNPRHKITKRGQNVTFRCDPISEHNRLYWYRQTLGQGPEFLTYFQNEAQLEKSRLLSDRFSAERPKGSFSTLEIQRTEQGDSAMYLCASSSGQADQPQHFGDGTRLSIL.

This chain connects TRBV5-8 to TRBJ1-1, with D uncertain. The CDR3 runs 14 residues. Germline V lookup: CDR1 SGHTS, CDR2 YDEGEE. Trimming pared 4 bases from V and 6 bases from J, leaving 16 bases between. The CDR3 DNA reads as TGTGCCAGCAGCCGGTGGCGGGGTAGGCCTGAAGCTTTCTTT. It translates to CASSRWRGRPEAFF. Full variable domain (missing parts from reference TRBV5-8 and TRBJ1-1): EAGVTQSPTHLIKTRGQQATLRCSPISGHTSVYWYQQALGLGLQFLLWYDEGEERNRGNFPPRFSGRQFPNYSSELNVNALELEDSALYLCASSRWRGRPEAFFGQGTRLTVV.

This chain uses TRBV5-1 with TRBJ2-3; the match to TRBD2 covers 7 bases. Germline-derived CDR1 and CDR2 are SGHRS and YFSETQ. CDR3 length equals 15 residues. Losses at the gene ends were 1 base for V and 1 base for J; bases not matched to a gene: 3. CDR3 nucleotides: TGCGCCAGCAGCTTGCGGGGGGTTGGCACAGATACGCAGTATTTT. Translating gives CASSLRGVGTDTQYF. Using reference TRBV5-1 and TRBJ2-3 for the parts outside the CDR3, the full variable domain is KAGVTQTPRYLIKTRGQQVTLSCSPISGHRSVSWYQQTPGQGLQFLFEYFSETQRNKGNFPGRFSGRQFSNSRSEMNVSTLELGDSALYLCASSLRGVGTDTQYFGPGTRLTVL.